The clone carrying this TCR beta chain was seen ten or more times. Its specificity is unknown. This CDR3 spans 17 amino acids. Germline CDR1 MNHEY, CDR2 SMNVEV (reference sequence). With 5 bases clipped from V and 5 bases from J, the junction kept 14 bases outside the gene matches. The study based diagnoses on clinical symptoms, serum thyroxine and TRAb, thyroid ultrasound and orbital computed tomography. This sample stems from a study of T cells in Graves' hyperthyroidism and ophthalmopathy. Study summary: Blood from the periphery was taken at initial diagnosis, before any treatment. Study-wide points: Ophthalmopathy was identified by the model a median roughly 6.5 months ahead of onset. Most thyroid clonotypes expanded above 0.001 appeared in blood too.

Amplified TCR beta CDR3 regions derived from RNA transcripts. Primed by the HTBI set, a first-round RT-PCR was run on the TCR CDR3. TCRdb ran MiXCR on the multiplex PCR reads and lists one entry per CDR3 protein. The sample consists of about 620,000 distinct CDR3 sequences, around 16% of them appearing once. The sequencing input was blood. The V call is TRBV27, the J call TRBJ2-1; 8 positions match TRBD2. The source of this sequence is a woman aged 25 to 39 with Graves' hyperthyroidism. This CDR3 reads CASSPHLGAGDHNEQFF. The DNA for the CDR3 is TGTGCCAGCAGTCCCCACCTAGGAGCGGGAGACCACAATGAGCAGTTCTTC.